Presented here are 7 T cell receptor beta chains from one specimen sequenced in a study of blood T cell repertoires in COVID-19 (dated by TCRdb to the early 2020s). The library was built by means of the immunoSEQ multiplex PCR assay. TCRdb's version of the immuneACCESS table is confined to in-frame rearrangements and falls short of the full clone set. An unresolved V gene accounts for under half of the shortfall where checked; the remainder is of unknown origin. This sample comprises over 150,000 clones, around 80% of them detected only once. Roughly 17% of the sample belongs to the ten largest clones. Sequencing was performed on PBMCs or T cells enriched from blood (not recorded which). All receptors come from a woman aged 50 to 60 who had recovered from COVID-19.

The chain has TRBV5-1 and TRBJ2-2; D is uncertain. This CDR3 comprises 15 residues. The germline V gene encodes CDR1 SGHRS and CDR2 YFSETQ. The ends were cut back, 0 bases at V and 0 bases at J, with 6 bases in the middle. In nucleotides, the CDR3 is TGCGCCAGCAGCTTGGAGCGTACGAACACCGGGGAGCTGTTTTTT. Translation gives CASSLERTNTGELFF.

This clone was recorded a few times. The chain joins TRBV2 to TRBJ1-1; D is uncertain. From germline, CDR1 is SNHLY and CDR2 FYNNEI. V was shortened by 3 bases and J by 2 bases, with 7 bases between the two germline ends. The CDR3 consists of 13 residues. CDR3 sequence reads: CASSDQVNTEAFF. CDR3 DNA sequence: TGTGCCAGCAGTGACCAGGTTAACACTGAAGCTTTCTTT.

The genes are TRBV12-3 or TRBV12-4 and TRBJ2-1; unclear D gene. The germline V and J ends were trimmed by 6 bases and 5 bases, with 8 bases remaining between them. There are 12 residues in the CDR3. The CDR3 DNA reads TGTGCCAGCAGCCCTCTCCACAATGAGCAGTTCTTC. It translates to CASSPLHNEQFF.

J is TRBJ2-6 and V is TRBV24-1; tentative D call: TRBD1 (5 bases). This CDR3 contains 19 residues. Trimming took 6 bases from V and 2 from J, leaving 22 bases between them. From germline, CDR1 is KGHDR and CDR2 SFDVKD. For the CDR3, the DNA is TGTGCCACCAGTAACAATCCAGGGCAACCAGGGCCTGGGGCCAACGTCCTGACTTTC. Translating it yields CATSNNPGQPGPGANVLTF.

The J gene is TRBJ1-2, the V gene TRBV19; TRBD1 aligns across 9 bases. With 4 bases clipped from V and 4 bases from J, the junction kept 19 bases outside the gene matches. The CDR3 covers 19 residues. Germline V CDR1 and CDR2: LNHDA, SQIVND (reference sequence). CDR3 sequence (DNA): TGTGCCAGTAGTACGAAACTTACCCTCGGGACAGGGATTACCTATGGCTACACCTTC. Residues: CASSTKLTLGTGITYGYTF.

The rearrangement links TRBV5-5 to TRBJ2-3, with 9 nucleotides matching TRBD1. The J segment lost 0 bases and the V segment lost 4 bases, leaving 6 bases of the junction unmatched. Germline lookup yields CDR1 SGHKS and CDR2 YYEKEE (reference sequence). The CDR3 consists of 16 residues. CDR3 protein: CASSGGQGSSTDTQYF. The CDR3 DNA follows: TGTGCCAGCAGCGGAGGACAGGGGTCTAGCACAGATACGCAGTATTTT.

The chain has TRBV5-1 and TRBJ1-6; 8 nucleotides match TRBD1. CDR1 is SGHRS and CDR2 is YFSETQ in the germline V gene. The CDR3 totals 15 residues. Trimming took 4 bases from V and 6 from J; bases not matched to a gene: 6. CDR3 sequence: CASSQDRGGNSPLHF. The CDR3 DNA sequence: TGCGCCAGCAGCCAAGACAGGGGTGGTAATTCACCCCTCCACTTT.